Listed below are T cell receptor beta chains from one sample, sequenced in a study of cytomegalovirus exposure and HLA in healthy donors. The protocol was immunoSEQ multiplex PCR, while the TCRdb copy is restricted to in-frame clones and leaves out a portion. The sample contains around 150,000 clones, 70% to 90% of which appear only once. The sequencing sample was made of PBMCs. The receptors were gathered from a woman aged 40 to 50 in good health and CMV-seronegative. CDR3s include the opening cysteine and the closing phenylalanine or tryptophan. The order of the fields is CDR3 length, clone size, D gene, V gene, J gene, CDR3 protein, CDR3 DNA. The D gene is left open where the match is weak. The listing skips clone size in some rows; elsewhere it reads once, few, many or a size class.

16	NA	NA	TRBV5-1	TRBJ2-1	CASSLGAHTRYNEQFF	TGCGCCAGCAGCTTGGGGGCACATACTAGATACAATGAGCAGTTCTTC
13	NA	NA	TRBV7-9	TRBJ1-1	CASSPAVDTEAFF	TGTGCCAGCAGCCCTGCGGTGGACACTGAAGCTTTCTTT
11	NA	NA	TRBV7-8	TRBJ2-5	CASSRQETQYF	TGTGCCAGCAGCCGCCAAGAGACCCAGTACTTC
15	NA	NA	TRBV7-9	TRBJ2-2	CASSSPPGNTGELFF	TGTGCCAGCAGCTCTCCCCCGGGTAACACCGGGGAGCTGTTTTTT
13	once	NA	TRBV2	TRBJ1-4	CATHQGNGEKLFF	TGTGCCACCCACCAGGGAAACGGTGAAAAACTGTTTTTT
16	NA	TRBD2	TRBV27	TRBJ2-1	CASSLGLAGVVFEQFF	TGTGCCAGCAGTTTAGGGCTAGCGGGTGTGGTTTTTGAGCAGTTCTTC
13	NA	NA	TRBV13	TRBJ1-5	CASSLGGGQPQHF	TGTGCCAGCAGCTTAGGGGGGGGGCAGCCCCAGCATTTT
16	once	TRBD1	TRBV18	TRBJ1-1	CASSRRDREDGTEAFF	TGTGCCAGCTCACGGAGGGACAGGGAAGATGGCACTGAAGCTTTCTTT
14	NA	NA	TRBV28	TRBJ2-7	CASSLPTSHYEQYF	TGTGCCAGCAGCCTACCCACCTCCCACTACGAGCAGTACTTC
16	few	TRBD1	TRBV27	TRBJ1-2	CASTRGPGQGDNGYTF	TGTGCCAGCACACGAGGTCCGGGACAGGGGGATAACGGCTACACCTTC
12	NA	NA	TRBV28	TRBJ2-2	CASSLSSGELFF	TGTGCCAGCAGTTTGAGCTCCGGGGAGCTGTTTTTT
12	few	NA	TRBV29-1	TRBJ1-2	CSGGSGVWGYTF	TGCAGCGGAGGCTCGGGGGTTTGGGGCTACACCTTC
14	few	NA	TRBV7-2	TRBJ1-2	CASSLDQQVYGYTF	TGTGCCAGCAGCTTGGATCAACAGGTTTATGGCTACACCTTC
15	NA	NA	TRBV7-6	TRBJ1-5	CASSLSGNSNQPQHF	TGTGCCAGCAGCTTGAGCGGGAATAGCAATCAGCCCCAGCATTTT
15	NA	NA	TRBV9	TRBJ2-5	CASSPIAHQGETQYF	TGTGCCAGCAGCCCGATAGCGCACCAAGGGGAGACCCAGTACTTC
13	NA	TRBD2	TRBV29-1	TRBJ2-4	CSVEASGSDIQYF	TGCAGCGTTGAGGCTAGCGGGAGTGACATTCAGTACTTC
16	NA	NA	TRBV10-3	TRBJ2-3	CAISESTASPTDTQYF	TGTGCCATCAGTGAGTCGACAGCCTCGCCCACAGATACGCAGTATTTT
15	NA	TRBD1	TRBV7-2	TRBJ1-2	CASSLAATGHNGYTF	TGTGCCAGCAGCTTAGCCGCGACAGGGCACAATGGCTACACCTTC
13	once	NA	TRBV2	TRBJ1-3	CASTITSGNTIYF	TGTGCCAGCACTATTACCTCTGGAAACACCATATATTTT
13	few	NA	TRBV11-3	TRBJ1-1	CASRPQGSTEAFF	TGTGCCAGCAGACCCCAGGGGAGCACTGAAGCTTTCTTT
17	NA	TRBD2	TRBV11-2	TRBJ2-7	CASSLWVGLAGVGEQYF	TGTGCCAGCAGCTTATGGGTGGGGCTAGCGGGAGTGGGGGAGCAGTACTTC
16	NA	NA	TRBV28	TRBJ1-3	CASSFDPRSSGNTIYF	TGTGCCAGCAGTTTTGACCCACGGAGCTCTGGAAACACCATATATTTT
14	NA	TRBD2	TRBV11-3	TRBJ2-1	CASTPGLAGNEQFF	TGTGCCAGCACCCCCGGACTAGCGGGTAATGAGCAGTTCTTC
13	NA	NA	TRBV29-1	TRBJ1-2	CSVDAGWNYGYTF	TGCAGCGTTGACGCAGGGTGGAACTATGGCTACACCTTC
15	NA	TRBD2	TRBV6-5	TRBJ2-7	CASSYSLADSYEQYF	TGTGCCAGCAGTTACTCACTAGCGGACTCTTACGAGCAGTACTTC
14	NA	TRBD1	TRBV11-3	TRBJ2-5	CASSSGQNQETQYF	TGTGCCAGCAGCTCGGGACAGAACCAAGAGACCCAGTACTTC
14	NA	NA	TRBV7-8	TRBJ2-2	CASTWDFVTGELFF	TGTGCCAGCACATGGGACTTTGTGACCGGGGAGCTGTTTTTT
15	once	NA	TRBV7-9	TRBJ1-3	CSSSTRGPSGNTIYF	TGTTCCAGCAGCACCAGGGGCCCCTCTGGAAACACCATATATTTT
12	NA	TRBD1	TRBV29-1	TRBJ2-1	CSHSYVGQGEFF	TGCAGCCATTCATATGTGGGACAGGGAGAGTTCTTC
14	NA	TRBD1	TRBV6-6	TRBJ1-1	CASRTGDGAGGAFF	TGTGCCAGCAGGACAGGGGACGGCGCGGGTGGGGCTTTCTTT
11	NA	NA	TRBV27	TRBJ2-7	CASRGRWEQYF	TGTGCCAGCAGGGGGAGATGGGAGCAGTACTTC
18	once	TRBD2	TRBV27	TRBJ2-3	CASSLSKWGLVSTDTQYF	TGTGCCAGCAGTTTATCGAAATGGGGACTAGTATCCACAGATACGCAGTATTTT
15	NA	TRBD1	TRBV7-9	TRBJ2-1	CASSLKGGNYNEQFF	TGTGCCAGCAGCTTAAAAGGGGGCAACTACAATGAGCAGTTCTTC
19	NA	NA	TRBV7-9	TRBJ1-1	CASSLPIRRGIARGTEAFF	TGTGCCAGCAGCCTACCAATCAGACGGGGTATAGCTAGAGGCACTGAAGCTTTCTTT
15	NA	TRBD2	TRBV9	TRBJ2-2	CASSGTGLVPGELFF	TGTGCCAGCAGCGGGACCGGACTAGTGCCCGGGGAGCTGTTTTTT
17	NA	TRBD1	TRBV7-9	TRBJ2-2	CASSLGLTGENTGEPFF	TGTGCCAGCAGCTTAGGCCTCACAGGGGAGAACACCGGGGAGCCGTTTTTT
16	once	NA	TRBV1	TRBJ2-7	CTSSHLRGTSGYEQYF	TGCACCAGCAGCCACCTGCGCGGGACTAGCGGCTACGAGCAGTACTTC
12	NA	NA	TRBV7-9	TRBJ2-7	CASSPAQYEQYF	TGTGCCAGCAGCCCAGCGCAATACGAGCAGTACTTC
14	NA	TRBD1	TRBV11-2	TRBJ2-7	CASSQPDREREQYF	TGTGCCAGCAGCCAACCCGACAGGGAACGCGAGCAGTACTTC
14	NA	NA	TRBV7-2	TRBJ2-5	CASSLVLHQETQYF	TGTGCCAGCAGCTTAGTTCTACACCAAGAGACCCAGTACTTC
14	few	NA	TRBV4-3	TRBJ2-1	CASSRTRSYNEQFF	TGCGCCAGCAGCCGTACGAGGTCCTACAATGAGCAGTTCTTC
14	NA	NA	TRBV6-1	TRBJ2-3	CASSDSGSTDTQYF	TGTGCCAGCAGTGATAGCGGAAGCACAGATACGCAGTATTTT